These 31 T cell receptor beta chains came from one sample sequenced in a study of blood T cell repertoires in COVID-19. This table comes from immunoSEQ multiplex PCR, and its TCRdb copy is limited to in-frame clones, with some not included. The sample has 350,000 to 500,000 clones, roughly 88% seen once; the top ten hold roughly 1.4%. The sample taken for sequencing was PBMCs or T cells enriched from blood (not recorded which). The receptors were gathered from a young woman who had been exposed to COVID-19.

CDR3 amino acids: CASGLHVLAGRSYNEQFF. The CDR3 DNA sequence: TGTGCTAGTGGTCTCCACGTGTTAGCGGGGCGCTCCTACAATGAGCAGTTCTTC. This chain connects TRBV12-5 to TRBJ2-1; TRBD2 aligns across 8 bases. This CDR3 has 18 residues. The V segment lost 5 bases and the J segment 0 bases; nucleotides outside the gene matches: 12. Germline V gene sequence: CDR1 LGHNT, CDR2 FRNRAP.

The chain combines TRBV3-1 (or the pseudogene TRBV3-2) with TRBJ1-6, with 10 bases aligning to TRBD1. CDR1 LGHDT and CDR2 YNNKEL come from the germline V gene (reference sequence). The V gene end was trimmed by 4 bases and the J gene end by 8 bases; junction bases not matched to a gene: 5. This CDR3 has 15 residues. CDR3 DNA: TGTGCCAGCAGCCCTGGACAGGGGGATGATTCACCCCTCCACTTT. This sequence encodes CASSPGQGDDSPLHF.

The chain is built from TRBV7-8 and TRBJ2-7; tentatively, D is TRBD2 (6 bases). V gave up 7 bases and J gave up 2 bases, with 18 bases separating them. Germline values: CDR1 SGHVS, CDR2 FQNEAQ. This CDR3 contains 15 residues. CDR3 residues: CASTPLSGTTYEQYF. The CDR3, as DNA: TGTGCCAGCACGCCCCTTAGCGGTACTACCTACGAGCAGTACTTC.

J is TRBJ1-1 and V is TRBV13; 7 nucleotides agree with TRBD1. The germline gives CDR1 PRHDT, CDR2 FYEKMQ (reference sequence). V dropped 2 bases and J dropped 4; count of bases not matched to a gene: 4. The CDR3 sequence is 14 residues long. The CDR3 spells CASSLRPGGTEAFF. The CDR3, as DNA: TGTGCCAGCAGCTTACGCCCAGGGGGCACTGAAGCTTTCTTT.

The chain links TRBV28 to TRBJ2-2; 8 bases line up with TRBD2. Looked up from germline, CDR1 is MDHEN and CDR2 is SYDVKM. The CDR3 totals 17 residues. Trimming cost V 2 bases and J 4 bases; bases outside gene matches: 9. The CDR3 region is CASSLPPRGARTGELFF. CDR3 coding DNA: TGTGCCAGCAGTTTACCCCCGCGGGGGGCACGCACCGGGGAGCTGTTTTTT.

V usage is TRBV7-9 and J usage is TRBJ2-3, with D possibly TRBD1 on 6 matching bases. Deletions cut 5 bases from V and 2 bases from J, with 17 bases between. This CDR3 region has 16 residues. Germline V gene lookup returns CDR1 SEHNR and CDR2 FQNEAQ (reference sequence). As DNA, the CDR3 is TGTGCCAGCAGCCCAACCGGGGACACCCACACAGATACGCAGTATTTT. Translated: CASSPTGDTHTDTQYF.

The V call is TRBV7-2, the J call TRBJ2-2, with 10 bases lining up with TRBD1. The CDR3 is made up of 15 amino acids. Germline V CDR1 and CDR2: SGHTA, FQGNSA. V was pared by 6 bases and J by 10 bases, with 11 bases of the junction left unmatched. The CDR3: CASRPGQGLRVELFF. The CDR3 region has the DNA TGTGCCAGCAGACCGGGACAGGGGCTGAGGGTGGAGCTGTTTTTT.

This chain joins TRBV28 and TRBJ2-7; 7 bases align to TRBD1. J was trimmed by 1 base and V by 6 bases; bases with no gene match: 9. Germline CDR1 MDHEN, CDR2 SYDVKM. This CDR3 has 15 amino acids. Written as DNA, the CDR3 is TGTGCCAGCAGCCCCGGGACAGTCAAATCCTACGAGCAGTACTTC. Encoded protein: CASSPGTVKSYEQYF.

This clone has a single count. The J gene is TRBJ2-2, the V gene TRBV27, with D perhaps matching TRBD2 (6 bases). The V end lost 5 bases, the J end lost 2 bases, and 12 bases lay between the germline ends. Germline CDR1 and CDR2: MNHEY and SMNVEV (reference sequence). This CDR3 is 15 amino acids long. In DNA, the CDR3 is TGTGCCAGCAGTGAACTAGCCGAAAACACCGGGGAGCTGTTTTTT. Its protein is CASSELAENTGELFF.

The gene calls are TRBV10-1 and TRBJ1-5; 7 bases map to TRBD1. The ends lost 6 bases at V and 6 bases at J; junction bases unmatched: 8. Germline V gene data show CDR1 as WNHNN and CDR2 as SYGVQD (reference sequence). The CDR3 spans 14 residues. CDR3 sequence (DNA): TGCGCCAGCAGCCAAACAGGGGACGGTCAGCCCCAGCATTTT. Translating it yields CASSQTGDGQPQHF.

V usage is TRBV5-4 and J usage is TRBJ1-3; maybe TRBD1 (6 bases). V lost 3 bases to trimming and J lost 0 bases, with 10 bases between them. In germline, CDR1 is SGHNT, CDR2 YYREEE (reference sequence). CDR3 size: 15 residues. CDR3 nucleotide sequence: TGTGCCAGCAGCTCCGTAGGGGGCTCTGGAAACACCATATATTTT. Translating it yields CASSSVGGSGNTIYF.

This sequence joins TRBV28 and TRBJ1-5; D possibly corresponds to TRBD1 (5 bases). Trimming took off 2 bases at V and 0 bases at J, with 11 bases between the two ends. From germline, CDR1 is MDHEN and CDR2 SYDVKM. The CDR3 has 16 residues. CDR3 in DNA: TGTGCCAGCAGTTTAGGGGGAGGGGATAGCAATCAGCCCCAGCATTTT. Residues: CASSLGGGDSNQPQHF.

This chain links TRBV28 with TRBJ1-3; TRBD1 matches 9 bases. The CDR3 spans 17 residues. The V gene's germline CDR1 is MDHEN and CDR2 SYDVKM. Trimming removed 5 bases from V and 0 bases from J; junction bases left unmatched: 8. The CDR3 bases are TGTGCCAGCAGTACCCGGACAGGGGTCCGCTCTGGAAACACCATATATTTT. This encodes CASSTRTGVRSGNTIYF.

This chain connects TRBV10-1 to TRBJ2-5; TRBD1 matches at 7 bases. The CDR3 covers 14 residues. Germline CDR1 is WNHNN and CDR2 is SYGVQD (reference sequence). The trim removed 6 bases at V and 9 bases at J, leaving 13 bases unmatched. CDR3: CASSPGQEQLAQYF. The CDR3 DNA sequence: TGCGCCAGCAGCCCTGGACAGGAACAATTAGCCCAGTACTTC.

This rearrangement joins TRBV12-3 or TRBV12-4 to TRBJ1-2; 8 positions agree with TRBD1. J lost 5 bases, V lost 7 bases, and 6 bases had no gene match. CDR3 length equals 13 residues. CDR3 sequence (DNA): TGTGCCAGCAACACCGGGACAGGTTATGGCTACACCTTC. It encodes CASNTGTGYGYTF.

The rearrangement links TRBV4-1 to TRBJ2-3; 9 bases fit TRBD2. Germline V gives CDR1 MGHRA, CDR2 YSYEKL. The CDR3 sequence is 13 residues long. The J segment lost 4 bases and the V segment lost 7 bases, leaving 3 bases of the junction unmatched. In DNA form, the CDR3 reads TGCGCCAGCAAGGGACTAGCACCAGATACGCAGTATTTT. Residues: CASKGLAPDTQYF.

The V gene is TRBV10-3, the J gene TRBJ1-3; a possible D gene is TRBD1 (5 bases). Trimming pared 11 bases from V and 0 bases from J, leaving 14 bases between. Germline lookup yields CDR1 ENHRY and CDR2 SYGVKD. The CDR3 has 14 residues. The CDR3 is CAARTISSGNTIYF. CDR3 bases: TGTGCCGCCCGGACAATTAGCTCTGGAAACACCATATATTTT.

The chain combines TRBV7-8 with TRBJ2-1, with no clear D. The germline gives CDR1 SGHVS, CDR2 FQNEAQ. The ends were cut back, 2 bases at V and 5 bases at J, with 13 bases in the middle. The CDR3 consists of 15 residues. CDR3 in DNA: TGTGCCAGCAGCTTATATCCGGGTTCCAACAATGAGCAGTTCTTC. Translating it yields CASSLYPGSNNEQFF.

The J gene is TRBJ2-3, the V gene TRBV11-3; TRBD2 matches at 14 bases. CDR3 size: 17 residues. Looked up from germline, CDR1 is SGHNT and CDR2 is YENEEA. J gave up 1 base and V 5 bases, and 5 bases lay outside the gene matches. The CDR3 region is CASSLGLAGAGTDTQYF. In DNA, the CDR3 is TGTGCCAGCAGCCTGGGACTAGCGGGGGCCGGCACAGATACGCAGTATTTT. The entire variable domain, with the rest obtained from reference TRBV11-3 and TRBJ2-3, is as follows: EAGVVQSPRYKIIEKKQPVAFWCNPISGHNTLYWYLQNLGQGPELLIRYENEEAVDDSQLPKDRFSAERLKGVDSTLKIQPAELGDSAVYLCASSLGLAGAGTDTQYFGPGTRLTVL.

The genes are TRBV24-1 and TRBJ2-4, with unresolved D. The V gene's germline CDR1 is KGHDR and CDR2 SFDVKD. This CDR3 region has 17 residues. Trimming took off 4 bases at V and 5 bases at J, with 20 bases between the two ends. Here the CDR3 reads CATSEQVLAFFENIQYF. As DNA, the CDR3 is TGTGCCACCAGTGAGCAAGTTTTAGCCTTTTTTGAAAACATTCAGTACTTC.

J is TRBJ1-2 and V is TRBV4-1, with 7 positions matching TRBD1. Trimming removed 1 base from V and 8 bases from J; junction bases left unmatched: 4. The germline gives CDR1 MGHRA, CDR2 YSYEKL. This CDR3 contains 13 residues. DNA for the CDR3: TGCGCCAGCAGCCAAGCGGGACAGCGAGGCTACACCTTC. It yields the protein CASSQAGQRGYTF.

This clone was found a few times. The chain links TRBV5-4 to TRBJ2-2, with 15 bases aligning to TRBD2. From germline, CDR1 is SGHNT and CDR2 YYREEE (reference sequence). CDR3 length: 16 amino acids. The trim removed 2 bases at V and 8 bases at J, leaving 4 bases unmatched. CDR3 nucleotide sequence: TGTGCCAGCAGCTTTGGACTAGCGGGAGGGAGAGGGGAGCTGTTTTTT. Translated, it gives CASSFGLAGGRGELFF.

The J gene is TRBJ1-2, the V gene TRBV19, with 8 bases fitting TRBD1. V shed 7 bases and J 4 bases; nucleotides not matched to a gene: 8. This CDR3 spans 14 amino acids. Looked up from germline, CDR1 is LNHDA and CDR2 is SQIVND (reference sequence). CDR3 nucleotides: TGTGCCAGTATGGGGCAGGGGGCTGTCTATGGCTACACCTTC. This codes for CASMGQGAVYGYTF.

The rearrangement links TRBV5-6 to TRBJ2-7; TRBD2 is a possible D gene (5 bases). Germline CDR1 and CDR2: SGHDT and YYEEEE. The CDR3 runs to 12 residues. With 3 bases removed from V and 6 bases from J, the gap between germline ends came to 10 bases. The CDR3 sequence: CASSWLAVEQYF. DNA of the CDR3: TGTGCCAGCAGCTGGCTAGCAGTCGAGCAGTACTTC.

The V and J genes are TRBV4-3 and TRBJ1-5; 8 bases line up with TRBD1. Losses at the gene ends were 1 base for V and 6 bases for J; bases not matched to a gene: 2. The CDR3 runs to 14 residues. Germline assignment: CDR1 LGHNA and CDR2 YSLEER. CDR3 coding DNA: TGCGCCAGCAGCCAAGTTACAGGGGGTCAGCCCCAGCATTTT. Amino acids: CASSQVTGGQPQHF.

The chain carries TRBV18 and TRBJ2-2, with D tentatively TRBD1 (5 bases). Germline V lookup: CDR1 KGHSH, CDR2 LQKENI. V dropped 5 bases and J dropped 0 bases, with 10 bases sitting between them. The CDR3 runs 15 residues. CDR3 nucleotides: TGTGCCAGCTCATCAGGGATATCGAACACCGGGGAGCTGTTTTTT. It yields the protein CASSSGISNTGELFF.

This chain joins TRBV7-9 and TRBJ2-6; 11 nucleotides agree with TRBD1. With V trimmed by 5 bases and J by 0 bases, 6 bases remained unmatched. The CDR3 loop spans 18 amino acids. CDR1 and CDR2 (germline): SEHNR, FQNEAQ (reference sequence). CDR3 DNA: TGTGCCAGCAGCCCTGGACAGGGGGCGAGCTCTGGGGCCAACGTCCTGACTTTC. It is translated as CASSPGQGASSGANVLTF.

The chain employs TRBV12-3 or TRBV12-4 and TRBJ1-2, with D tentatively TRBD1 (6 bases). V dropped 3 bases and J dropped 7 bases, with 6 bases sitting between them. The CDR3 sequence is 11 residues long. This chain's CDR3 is CASSLGAGYTF. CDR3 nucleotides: TGTGCCAGCAGTTTGGGGGCTGGCTACACCTTC.

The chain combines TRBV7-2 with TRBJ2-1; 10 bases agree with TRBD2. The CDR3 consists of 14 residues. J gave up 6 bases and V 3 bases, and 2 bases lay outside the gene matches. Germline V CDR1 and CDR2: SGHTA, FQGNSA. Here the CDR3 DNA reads TGTGCCAGCAGCTTGAGCGGGAGGGCCAATGAGCAGTTCTTC. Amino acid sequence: CASSLSGRANEQFF. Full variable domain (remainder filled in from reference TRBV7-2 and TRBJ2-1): GAGVSQSPSNKVTEKGKDVELRCDPISGHTALYWYRQSLGQGLEFLIYFQGNSAPDKSGLPSDRFSAERTGGSVSTLTIQRTQQEDSAVYLCASSLSGRANEQFFGPGTRLTVL.

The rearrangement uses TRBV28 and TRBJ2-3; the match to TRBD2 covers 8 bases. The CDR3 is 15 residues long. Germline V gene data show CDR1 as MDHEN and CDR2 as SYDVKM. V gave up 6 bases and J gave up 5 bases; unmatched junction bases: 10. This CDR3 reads CASRPPQRELDTQYF. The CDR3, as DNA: TGTGCCAGCAGACCCCCTCAGCGGGAGTTAGATACGCAGTATTTT.

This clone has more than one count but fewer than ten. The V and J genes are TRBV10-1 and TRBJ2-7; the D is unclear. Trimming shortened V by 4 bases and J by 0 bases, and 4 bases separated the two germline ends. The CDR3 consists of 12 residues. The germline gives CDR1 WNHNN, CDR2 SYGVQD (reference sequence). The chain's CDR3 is CASSGSSYEQYF. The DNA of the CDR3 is TGCGCCAGCAGTGGGAGCTCCTACGAGCAGTACTTC.